Below, 7 T cell receptor beta chains from the same sample are listed, as sequenced in a study of blood T cells in healthy people across ages. A sample-barcoded 5' primer and a J-beta primer mix were used in a second PCR of roughly 7 to 11 cycles. A single record per CDR3 protein comes from TCRdb applying MiXCR to the 5' RACE reads. The sample lists hundreds of thousands of distinct CDR3 sequences, approximately 48% seen once, with roughly a fifth in the top ten. Sequenced input: blood. The receptor source for this set is a man in his sixties in good health.

This clonotype turned up a few times. The genes are TRBV25-1 and TRBJ1-2, with 8 bases fitting TRBD1. Germline CDR1 reads MGHDK; CDR2 reads SYGVNS. Trimming took 2 bases from V and 2 from J; bases not matched to a gene: 4. The CDR3 length is 15 residues. The CDR3 DNA follows: TGTGCCAGCAGTGAAGGACAGGGAAGAAACTATGGCTACACCTTC. This gives the protein CASSEGQGRNYGYTF.

The V gene is TRBV19, the J gene TRBJ2-6, with 9 nucleotides matching TRBD1. Germline CDR1 is LNHDA and CDR2 is SQIVND (reference sequence). V shed 7 bases, J shed 0 bases, and the junction held 4 bases outside the gene matches. The CDR3 has 16 amino acids. In DNA, the CDR3 is TGTGCCAGTACGAGGACAGGGGCCTCTGGGGCCAACGTCCTGACTTTC. This sequence encodes CASTRTGASGANVLTF.

The chain uses TRBV14 and TRBJ2-6; the D is unclear. This CDR3 is 17 amino acids long. Germline V gene lookup returns CDR1 SGHDN and CDR2 FVKESK. V was cut by 2 bases and J by 0 bases, with 11 bases left in between. The CDR3 region has the DNA TGTGCCAGCAGCCAACAATACTTGAGCTCTGGGGCCAACGTCCTGACTTTC. Protein sequence: CASSQQYLSSGANVLTF.

The CDR3 bases are TGTGCCAGCAGTTACCAGGGCAGATACAATGAGCAGTTCTTC. Its translation is CASSYQGRYNEQFF. The V and J genes are TRBV6-2 or TRBV6-3 and TRBJ2-1; possible D gene TRBD1, 5 bases. There are 14 residues in the CDR3. Trimming removed 2 bases from V and 4 bases from J, with 9 bases in between. Germline CDR1 and CDR2: MNHEY and SVGEGT.

The V gene is TRBV12-3 or TRBV12-4, the J gene TRBJ2-3; 8 nucleotides line up with TRBD2. The CDR3 consists of 16 residues. The ends lost 3 bases at V and 0 bases at J; junction bases unmatched: 5. Written as DNA, the CDR3 is TGTGCCAGCAGTTTCAGCGGGGGAGGGAGCACAGATACGCAGTATTTT. Protein: CASSFSGGGSTDTQYF.

This clonotype came up a few times. This rearrangement joins TRBV20-1 to TRBJ2-7; 9 bases fit TRBD1. Germline assignment: CDR1 DFQATT and CDR2 SNEGSKA (reference sequence). The CDR3 loop spans 15 amino acids. V was clipped by 1 base and J by 3 bases; unmatched bases: 7. CDR3 region: CSARASGTGIYEQYF. The CDR3 DNA is TGCAGTGCTAGAGCATCCGGGACAGGGATCTACGAGCAGTACTTC.

The chain couples TRBV29-1 to TRBJ2-1; no clear D. Gene TRBJ2-7 matches the end of the DNA better, so the J call may be wrong. This CDR3 comprises 13 residues. Germline V gene data show CDR1 as SQVTM and CDR2 as ANQGSEA. The CDR3 nucleotides are TGCAGCGTTGGGGGTCATATCTACAATGAGCAGTACTTC. Amino acid sequence: CSVGGHIYNEQYF.